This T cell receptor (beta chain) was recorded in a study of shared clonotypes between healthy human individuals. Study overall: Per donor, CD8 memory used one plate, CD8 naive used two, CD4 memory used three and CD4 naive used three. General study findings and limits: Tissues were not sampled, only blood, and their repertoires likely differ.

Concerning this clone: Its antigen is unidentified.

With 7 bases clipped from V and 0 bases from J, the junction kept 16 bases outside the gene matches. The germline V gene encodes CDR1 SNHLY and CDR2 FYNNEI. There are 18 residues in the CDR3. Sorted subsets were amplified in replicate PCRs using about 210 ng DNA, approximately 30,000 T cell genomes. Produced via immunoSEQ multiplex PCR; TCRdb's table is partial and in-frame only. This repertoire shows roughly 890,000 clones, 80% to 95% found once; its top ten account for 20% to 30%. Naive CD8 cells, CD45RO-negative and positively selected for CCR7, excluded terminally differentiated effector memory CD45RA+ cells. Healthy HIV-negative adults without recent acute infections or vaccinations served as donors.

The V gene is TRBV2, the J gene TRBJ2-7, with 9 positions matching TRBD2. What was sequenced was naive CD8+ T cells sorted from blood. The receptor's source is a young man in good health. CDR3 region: CASIWTVTREGRSYEQYF. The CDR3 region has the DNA TGTGCCAGCATCTGGACAGTTACGCGGGAGGGCCGCTCCTACGAGCAGTACTTC.